Described below is a single T cell receptor beta chain sequence and its context. This sample stems from a study of blood T cell repertoires in COVID-19. Study background: The origin of the acute and convalescent COVID-19 samples was the United States, Italy and Spain. PBMCs, B-cell-depleted T cells, or T cells were the source of the cDNA or gDNA that made up the material.

As handled by the study authors: By means of reference gene primer amplification, nucleated cell counts were estimated. The repertoire was sequenced with immunoSEQ multiplex PCR; TCRdb's copy has only in-frame clones and lacks some. The V and J calls and clone size are taken from that table; D and trimming were inferred from the DNA. Counted here are about 180,000 clones, about 85% occurring once; the ten biggest clones make up over 7.5%. Germline V lookup: CDR1 SGHDN, CDR2 FVKESK. This CDR3 is 16 amino acids long. V was cut by 5 bases and J by 4 bases, with 20 bases left in between. The chain employs TRBV14 and TRBJ2-5; D perhaps matches TRBD2 (6 bases). This sequence originates from a woman older than 75 with acute or convalescent COVID-19. The source material was peripheral blood. Here the CDR3 reads CASSAAILGRRETQYF. The CDR3 coding sequence is TGTGCCAGCAGCGCCGCCATCTTGGGGAGGAGAGAGACCCAGTACTTC.